The TCR beta chain under discussion was sequenced for a study of cytomegalovirus exposure and HLA in healthy donors. To note about this clone: Its specificity is unknown.

General study results and limits: Most subjects' HLA-A and HLA-B alleles were reportedly predicted from TCR beta sequences.

In germline, CDR1 is SGHTA, CDR2 FQGNSA. Trimming shortened V by 5 bases and J by 3 bases, and 10 bases separated the two germline ends. The CDR3 has 13 residues. The PCR contained 60 Vbeta and 13 Jbeta primers. The repertoire was sequenced with immunoSEQ multiplex PCR; TCRdb's copy has only in-frame clones and lacks some. This sample has approximately 190,000 clones, with roughly 74% found just once. V gene TRBV7-2 combines with J gene TRBJ1-2; D not resolved. This sequence originates from a woman under 40 in good health and CMV-seropositive. The material sequenced was PBMCs. The CDR3 protein is CASSIGWDYGYTF. The CDR3 nucleotides read TGTGCCAGCAGCATCGGGTGGGACTATGGCTACACCTTC.